This TCR beta chain was recorded in a study of radiation and T cells in renal cell carcinoma. Study-level results: Sampling covered only approximately 1 g of each tumor. Compared with controls, irradiated tumors had more, larger dominant CDR3 motifs.

To note about this clone: The antigen remains undetermined.

The CDR3 is 15 amino acids. V shed 4 bases, J shed 0 bases, and the junction held 3 bases outside the gene matches. Germline V CDR1 and CDR2: SEHNR, FQNEAQ (reference sequence). The repertoire was sequenced with immunoSEQ multiplex PCR; TCRdb's copy has only in-frame clones and lacks some. The sample carries about 10,000 clones, more than 50% recorded once. This sample's treatment: treatment-naive control, cytoreductive nephrectomy. The source of this sequence is a man aged 40-55 years with renal cell carcinoma. The material was tumor tissue, obtained from a patient whose treatment was nephrectomy without radiotherapy. The chain employs TRBV7-9 and TRBJ2-3; 8 bases fit TRBD1. CDR3 sequence (DNA): TGTGCCAGCAGCTACGGGACAGGAAGCACAGATACGCAGTATTTT. Protein sequence: CASSYGTGSTDTQYF.